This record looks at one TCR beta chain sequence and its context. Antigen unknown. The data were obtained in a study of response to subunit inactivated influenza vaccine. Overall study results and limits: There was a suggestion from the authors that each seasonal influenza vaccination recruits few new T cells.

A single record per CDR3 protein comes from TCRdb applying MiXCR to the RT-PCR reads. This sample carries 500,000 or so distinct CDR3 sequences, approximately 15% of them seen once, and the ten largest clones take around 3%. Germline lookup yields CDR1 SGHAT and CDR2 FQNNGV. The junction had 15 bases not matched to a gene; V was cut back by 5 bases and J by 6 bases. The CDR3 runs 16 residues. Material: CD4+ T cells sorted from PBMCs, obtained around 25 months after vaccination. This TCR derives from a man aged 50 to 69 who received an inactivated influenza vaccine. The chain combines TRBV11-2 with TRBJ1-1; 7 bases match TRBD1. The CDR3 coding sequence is TGTGCCAGCAGCGCAGGGGGAGGCAGCCGTAGGGCTGAAGCTTTCTTT. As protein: CASSAGGGSRRAEAFF.